This TCR beta chain was sequenced in a study of blood T cells in healthy people across ages. Aged roughly 6 to 90, donors were systemically healthy Caucasians from Russia. The authors ran a second PCR of 7 to 11 cycles using a sample-barcoded 5' primer and a J-beta primer mix. TCRdb fed the 5' RACE reads into MiXCR, producing one record per CDR3 protein. The table records 600,000 or so distinct CDR3 sequences, approximately 30% of them present only once. In its sample, this clonotype was seen many times. What it recognizes is unknown. Study-wide points: Diversity estimated from one million T cells was considered an underestimate. Higher diversity and more naive CD4+ cells were features of long-lived donors, compared to aged donors.

The specimen was blood. The receptor's source is a woman over 75 in good health.

The CDR3 loop reads CASSLTRGAGETQYF. In nucleotides, the CDR3 is TGCGCCAGCAGCTTGACGCGGGGGGCCGGGGAGACCCAGTACTTC. The chain has TRBV5-1 and TRBJ2-5; 8 positions agree with TRBD2. From germline, CDR1 is SGHRS and CDR2 YFSETQ. Germline trimming cut 1 base from V and 5 bases from J; bases unmatched to any gene: 7. CDR3 length equals 15 residues.